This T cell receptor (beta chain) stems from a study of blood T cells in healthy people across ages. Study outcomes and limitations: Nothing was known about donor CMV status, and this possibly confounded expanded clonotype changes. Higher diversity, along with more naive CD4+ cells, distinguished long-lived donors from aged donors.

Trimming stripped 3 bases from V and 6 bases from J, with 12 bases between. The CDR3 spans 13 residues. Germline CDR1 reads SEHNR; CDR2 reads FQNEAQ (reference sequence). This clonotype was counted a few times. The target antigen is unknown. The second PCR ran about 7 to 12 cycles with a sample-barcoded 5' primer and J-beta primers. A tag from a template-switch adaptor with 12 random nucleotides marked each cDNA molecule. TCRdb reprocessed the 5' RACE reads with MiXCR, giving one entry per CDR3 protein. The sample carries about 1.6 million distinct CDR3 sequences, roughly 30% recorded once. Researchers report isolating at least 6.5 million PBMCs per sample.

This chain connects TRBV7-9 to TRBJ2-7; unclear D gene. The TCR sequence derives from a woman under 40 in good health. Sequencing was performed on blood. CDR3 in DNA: TGTGCCAGCAGCTTGCTAGAGCAGGCCGAGCAGTACTTC. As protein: CASSLLEQAEQYF.